The clone carrying this T cell receptor beta chain was detected only a few times. The data belong to a study of cytomegalovirus exposure and HLA in healthy donors. Primers: 60 Vbeta forward and 13 Jbeta reverse. Here immunoSEQ multiplex PCR was the method, and the copy in TCRdb shows in-frame clones only, minus some. The table lists about 100,000 clones, around three quarters of them singletons. CDR3 length: 15 residues. V lost 3 bases, J lost 7 bases, and 19 bases lay in between. Germline CDR1 and CDR2: SGHDT and YYEEEE. This sequence originates from a woman between 45 and 65 years old in good health and CMV-seropositive. Sequencing was carried out using PBMCs. This rearrangement joins TRBV5-6 to TRBJ1-2, with a tentative D call TRBD1 (6 bases). The CDR3 region has the DNA TGTGCCAGCAGCTCCCCCGGGGGGCGCACAGGTGGCTACACCTTC. Its protein product is CASSSPGGRTGGYTF.